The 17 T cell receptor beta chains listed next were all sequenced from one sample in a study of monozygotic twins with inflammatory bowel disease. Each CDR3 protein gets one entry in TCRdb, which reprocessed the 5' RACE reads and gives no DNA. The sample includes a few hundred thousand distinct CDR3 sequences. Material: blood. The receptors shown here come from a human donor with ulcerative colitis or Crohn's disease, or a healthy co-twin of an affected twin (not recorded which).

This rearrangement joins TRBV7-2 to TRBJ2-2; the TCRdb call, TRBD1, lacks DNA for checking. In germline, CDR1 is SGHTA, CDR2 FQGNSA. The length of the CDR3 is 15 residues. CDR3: CASSQRAGGIGELFF. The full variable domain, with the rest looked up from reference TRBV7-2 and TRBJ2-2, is GAGVSQSPSNKVTEKGKDVELRCDPISGHTALYWYRQSLGQGLEFLIYFQGNSAPDKSGLPSDRFSAERTGGSVSTLTIQRTQQEDSAVYLCASSQRAGGIGELFFGEGSRLTVL.

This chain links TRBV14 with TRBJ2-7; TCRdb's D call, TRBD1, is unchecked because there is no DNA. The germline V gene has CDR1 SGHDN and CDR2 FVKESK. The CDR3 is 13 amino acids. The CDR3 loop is CASSRDRGYEQYF.

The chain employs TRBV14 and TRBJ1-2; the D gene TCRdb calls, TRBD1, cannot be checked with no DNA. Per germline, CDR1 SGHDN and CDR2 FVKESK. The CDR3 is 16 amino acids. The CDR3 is CASSQAGGTGGNGYTF.

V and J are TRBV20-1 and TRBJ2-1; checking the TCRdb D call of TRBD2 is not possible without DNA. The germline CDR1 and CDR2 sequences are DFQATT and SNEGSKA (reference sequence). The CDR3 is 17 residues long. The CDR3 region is CSARTSGNTWADNEQFF.

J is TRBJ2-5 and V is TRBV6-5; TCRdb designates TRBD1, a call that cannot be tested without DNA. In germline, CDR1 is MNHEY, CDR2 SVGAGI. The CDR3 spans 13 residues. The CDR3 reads CASSQGAWETQYF.

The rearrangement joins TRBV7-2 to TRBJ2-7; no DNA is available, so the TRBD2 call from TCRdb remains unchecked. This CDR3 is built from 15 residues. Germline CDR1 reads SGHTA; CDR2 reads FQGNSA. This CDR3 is CASSLRWTSGNEQYF.

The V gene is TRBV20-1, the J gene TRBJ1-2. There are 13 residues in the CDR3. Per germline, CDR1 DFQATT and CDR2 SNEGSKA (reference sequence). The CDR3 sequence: CSARDKAQYGYTF.

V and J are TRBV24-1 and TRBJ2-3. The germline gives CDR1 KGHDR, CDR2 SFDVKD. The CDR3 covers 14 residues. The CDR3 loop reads CATSDRVSTDTQYF.

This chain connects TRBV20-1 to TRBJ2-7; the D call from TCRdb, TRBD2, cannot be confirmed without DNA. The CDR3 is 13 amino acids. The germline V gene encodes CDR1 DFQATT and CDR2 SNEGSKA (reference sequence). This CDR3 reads CSARDLGGYEQYF.

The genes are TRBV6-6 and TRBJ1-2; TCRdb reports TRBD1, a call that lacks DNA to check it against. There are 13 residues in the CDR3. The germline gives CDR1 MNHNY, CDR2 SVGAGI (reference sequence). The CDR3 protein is CASTNVGRDGYTF.

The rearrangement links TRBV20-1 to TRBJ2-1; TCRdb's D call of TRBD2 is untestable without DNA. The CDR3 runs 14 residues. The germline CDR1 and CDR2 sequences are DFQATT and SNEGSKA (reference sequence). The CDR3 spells CRVVGTSRYNEQFF.

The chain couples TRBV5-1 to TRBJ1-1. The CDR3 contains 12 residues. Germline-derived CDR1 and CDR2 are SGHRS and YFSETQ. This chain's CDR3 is CASRLRDTEAFF.

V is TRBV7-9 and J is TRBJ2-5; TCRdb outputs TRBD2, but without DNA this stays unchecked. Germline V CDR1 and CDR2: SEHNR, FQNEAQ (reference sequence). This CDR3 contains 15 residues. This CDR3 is CASSQPGTSRETQYF.

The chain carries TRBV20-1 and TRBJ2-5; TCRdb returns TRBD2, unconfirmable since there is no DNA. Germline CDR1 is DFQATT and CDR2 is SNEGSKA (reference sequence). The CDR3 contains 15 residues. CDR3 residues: CSARDPGGRQETQYF.

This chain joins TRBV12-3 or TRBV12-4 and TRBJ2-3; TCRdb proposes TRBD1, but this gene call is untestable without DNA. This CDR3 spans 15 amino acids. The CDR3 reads CASSLRLGDTDTQYF.

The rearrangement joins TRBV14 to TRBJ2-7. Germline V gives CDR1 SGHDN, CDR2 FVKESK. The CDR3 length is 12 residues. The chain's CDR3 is CASSQGLTRQYF.

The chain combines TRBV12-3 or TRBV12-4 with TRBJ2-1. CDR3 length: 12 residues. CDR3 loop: CASSLTRNEQFF.